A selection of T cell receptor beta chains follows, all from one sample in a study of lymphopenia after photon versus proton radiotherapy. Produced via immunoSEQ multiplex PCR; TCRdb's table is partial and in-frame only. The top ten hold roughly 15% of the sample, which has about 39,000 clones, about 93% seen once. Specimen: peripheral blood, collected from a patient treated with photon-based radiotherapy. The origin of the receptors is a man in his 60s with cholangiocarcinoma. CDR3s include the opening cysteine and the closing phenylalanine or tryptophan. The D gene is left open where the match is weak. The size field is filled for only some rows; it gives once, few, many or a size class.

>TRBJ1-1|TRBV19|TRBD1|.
TGTGCCAGTAGTATCCCGGCGACAGGGTGGTCAACTGAAGCTTTCTTT
CASSIPATGWSTEAFF
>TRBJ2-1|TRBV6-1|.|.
TGTGCCAGCAGTGAAGTCAGAGTCGTTAGGTTCTTC
CASSEVRVVRFF
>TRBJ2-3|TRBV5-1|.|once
TGCGCCAGCAGCTTGGGTGATTCTAGCACAGATACGCAGTATTTT
CASSLGDSSTDTQYF
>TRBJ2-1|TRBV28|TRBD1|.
TGTGCCAGCAGCCACTCGTTCCCTCGACAGGGGATAGGGTCCTACAATGAGCAGTTCTTC
CASSHSFPRQGIGSYNEQFF
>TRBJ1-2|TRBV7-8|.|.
TGTGCCAGCAGCTTATTGGGGGGCACTAACTATGGCTACACCTTC
CASSLLGGTNYGYTF
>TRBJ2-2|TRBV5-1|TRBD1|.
TGCGCCAGCAGCTTGGTAGGCCAGGGGGCTTCCGACACCGGGGAGCTGTTTTTT
CASSLVGQGASDTGELFF
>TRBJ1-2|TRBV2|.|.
TGTGCCAGCAGTGAAGGGCCATATGGCTACACCTTC
CASSEGPYGYTF
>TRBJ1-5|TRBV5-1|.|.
TGCGCCAGCAGCTTGGAAGGGGGTGATCAGCCCCAGCATTTT
CASSLEGGDQPQHF
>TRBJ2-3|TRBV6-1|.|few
TGTGCCAGCAGTGAAAACAGGGGTAGCGGCACGCAGTATTTT
CASSENRGSGTQYF
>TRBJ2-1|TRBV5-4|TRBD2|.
TGTGCCAGCAGCTTGGAGATCGGACTAGTTAGGAATGAGCAGTTCTTC
CASSLEIGLVRNEQFF
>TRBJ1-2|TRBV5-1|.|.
TGCGCCAGCAGCTTGGTCGCAGAATATGGCTACACCTTC
CASSLVAEYGYTF
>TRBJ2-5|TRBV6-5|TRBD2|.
TGTGCCAGCAGGACTGGCGGGAGGATAGAGACCCAGTACTTC
CASRTGGRIETQYF
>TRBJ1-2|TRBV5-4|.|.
TGTGCCAGCAGGTCTCTGAGGGGCGGCAACTATGGCTACACCTTC
CASRSLRGGNYGYTF
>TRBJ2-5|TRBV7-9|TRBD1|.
TGTGCCAGCAGCCCTACTGCAGGGGGCTTGGAGACCCAGTACTTC
CASSPTAGGLETQYF
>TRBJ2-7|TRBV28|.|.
TGTGCCAGCAGTTTAGTCGGGGGCTCTAAGGAGCAGTACTTC
CASSLVGGSKEQYF
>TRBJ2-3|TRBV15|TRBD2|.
TGTGCCACCAGCAGAGATAGTAGCGGGAGTGGCACAGATACGCAGTATTTT
CATSRDSSGSGTDTQYF
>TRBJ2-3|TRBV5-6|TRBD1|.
TGTGCCAGCAGCTTGCTCGGGACAGGGGACACAGATACGCAGTATTTT
CASSLLGTGDTDTQYF
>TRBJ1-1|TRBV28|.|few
TGTGCCATCACTGCCAACACTGAAGCTTTCTTT
CAITANTEAFF
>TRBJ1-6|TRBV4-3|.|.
TGCGCCAGCAGCCAAGATATCCCTCCTGGGGCCCATTCACCCCTCCACTTT
CASSQDIPPGAHSPLHF
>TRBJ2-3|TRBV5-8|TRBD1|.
TGTGCCAGCAGCTTACAGGGGGAGGGCACAGATACGCAGTATTTT
CASSLQGEGTDTQYF
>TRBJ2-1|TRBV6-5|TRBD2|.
TGTGCCAGCAGTTACTCGACGGCCCCGGGGGGTGAGCAGTTCTTC
CASSYSTAPGGEQFF
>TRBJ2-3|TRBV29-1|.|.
TGCAGCGTTGTTGGGCAGGTGAGAGGTGGGTGGACAGATACGCAGTATTTT
CSVVGQVRGGWTDTQYF
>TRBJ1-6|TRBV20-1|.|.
TGCAGTGCTAGAGAGGCCGTACCCCTCCACTTT
CSAREAVPLHF
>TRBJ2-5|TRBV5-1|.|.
TGCGCCAGCAGCTTGGTAGGACAGACCCAAGAGACCCAGTACTTC
CASSLVGQTQETQYF